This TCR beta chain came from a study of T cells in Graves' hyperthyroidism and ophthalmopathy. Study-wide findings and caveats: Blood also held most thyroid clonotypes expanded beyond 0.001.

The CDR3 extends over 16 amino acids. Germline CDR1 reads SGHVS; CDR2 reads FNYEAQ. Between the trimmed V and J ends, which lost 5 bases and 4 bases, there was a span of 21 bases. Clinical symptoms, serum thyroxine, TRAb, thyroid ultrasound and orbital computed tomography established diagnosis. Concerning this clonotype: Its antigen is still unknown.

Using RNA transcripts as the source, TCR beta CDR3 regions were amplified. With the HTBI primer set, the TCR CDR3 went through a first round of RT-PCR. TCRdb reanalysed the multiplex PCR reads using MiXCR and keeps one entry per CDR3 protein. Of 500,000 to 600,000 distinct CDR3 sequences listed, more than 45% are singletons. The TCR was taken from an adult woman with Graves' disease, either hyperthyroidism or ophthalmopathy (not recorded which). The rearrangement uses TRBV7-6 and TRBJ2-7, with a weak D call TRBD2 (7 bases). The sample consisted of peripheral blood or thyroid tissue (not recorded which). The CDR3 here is CASSPSGGRVGYEQYF. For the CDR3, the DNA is TGTGCCAGCAGCCCTTCCGGGGGGCGAGTGGGATACGAGCAGTACTTC.